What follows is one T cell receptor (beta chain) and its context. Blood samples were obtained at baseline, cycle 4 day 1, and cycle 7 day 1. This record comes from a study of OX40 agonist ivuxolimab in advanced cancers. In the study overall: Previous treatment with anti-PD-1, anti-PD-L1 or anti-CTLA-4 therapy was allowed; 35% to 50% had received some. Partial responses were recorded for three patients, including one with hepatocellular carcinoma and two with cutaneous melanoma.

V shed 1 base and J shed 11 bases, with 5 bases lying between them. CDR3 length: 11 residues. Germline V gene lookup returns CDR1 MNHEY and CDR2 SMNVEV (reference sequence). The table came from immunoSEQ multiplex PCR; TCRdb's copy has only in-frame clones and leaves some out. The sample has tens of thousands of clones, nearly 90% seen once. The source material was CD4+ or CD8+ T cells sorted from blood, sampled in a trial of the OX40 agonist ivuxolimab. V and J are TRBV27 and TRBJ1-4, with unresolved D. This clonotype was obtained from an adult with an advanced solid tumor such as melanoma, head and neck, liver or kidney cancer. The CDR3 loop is CASSLFGKLFF. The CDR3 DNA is TGTGCCAGCAGTTTATTCGGTAAACTGTTTTTT.